The 5 T cell receptor beta chains reported below all come from one sample, sequenced in a study of T cell responses to AZD1222 COVID-19 vaccine. Repertoires were generated with immunoSEQ multiplex PCR, while TCRdb's copy carries only in-frame clones and drops some. Seen here are 120,000 or so clones, roughly 90% observed once, and the top ten hold roughly 9.8%. The sequenced sample was peripheral blood, obtained on day 0 of AZD1222 vaccination. The receptor source for this set is an adult in good health.

This clone was detected only once. The CDR3 DNA sequence: TGTGCCAGCAGCGCCCGCTTTAACACTGAAGCTTTCTTT. Protein sequence: CASSARFNTEAFF. This chain joins TRBV5-4 and TRBJ1-1; D is undetermined. The ends were cut back, 4 bases at V and 2 bases at J, with 9 bases in the middle. CDR1 is SGHNT, CDR2 YYREEE, per germline (reference sequence). The CDR3 loop spans 13 amino acids.

The chain links TRBV9 to TRBJ1-3; the match to TRBD1 covers 7 bases. Germline CDR1 reads SGDLS; CDR2 reads YYNGEE. V shed 0 bases and J 0 bases; nucleotides not matched to a gene: 3. This CDR3 region has 16 residues. The chain's CDR3 is CASSVGDSHSGNTIYF. In DNA form, the CDR3 reads TGTGCCAGCAGCGTAGGGGACAGTCACTCTGGAAACACCATATATTTT.

The rearrangement joins TRBV30 to TRBJ1-2; tentative D call: TRBD1 (5 bases). The CDR3 length is 12 residues. Looked up from germline, CDR1 is GTSNPN and CDR2 is SVGIG (reference sequence). V was clipped by 8 bases and J by 6 bases, with 16 bases between them. The CDR3 bases are TGTGCCCGGACATTGGGCGGGGATGGCTACACCTTC. This encodes CARTLGGDGYTF. The entire variable domain, with the rest obtained from reference TRBV30 and TRBJ1-2, is as follows: SQTIHQWPATLVQPVGSPLSLECTVEGTSNPNLYWYRQAAGRGLQLLFYSVGIGQISSEVPQNLSASRPQDRQFILSSKKLLLSDSGFYLCARTLGGDGYTFGSGTRLTVV.

J is TRBJ2-1 and V is TRBV27; 11 bases line up with TRBD1. Per the germline V gene, CDR1 is MNHEY and CDR2 is SMNVEV (reference sequence). The V and J ends lost 2 bases and 8 bases, in that order; junction bases with no gene match: 11. The CDR3 is made up of 17 amino acids. CDR3 coding DNA: TGTGCCAGCAGTTTACCCCCGGGACAGGGGGATTTGGATGAGCAGTTCTTC. Protein sequence: CASSLPPGQGDLDEQFF.

J is TRBJ2-3 and V is TRBV7-3, with 13 bases that match TRBD2. The CDR3 is 17 amino acids. CDR1 is SGHTA, CDR2 FQGTGA, per germline. V was clipped by 2 bases and J by 2 bases; unmatched bases: 4. The CDR3 here is CASSLRGTSGATDTQYF. The CDR3, as DNA: TGTGCCAGCAGCTTACGGGGGACTAGCGGGGCCACAGATACGCAGTATTTT. Full variable domain (rest looked up from reference TRBV7-3 and TRBJ2-3): GAGVSQTPSNKVTEKGKYVELRCDPISGHTALYWYRQSLGQGPEFLIYFQGTGAADDSGLPNDRFFAVRPEGSVSTLKIQRTERGDSAVYLCASSLRGTSGATDTQYFGPGTRLTVL.